This TCR beta chain was obtained from a study of blood T cell repertoires in COVID-19. At the level of the study: Specimens from acute and convalescent COVID-19 originated in the United States, Italy and Spain.

The authors' processing: The authors estimated nucleated cell counts from reference gene primer amplification. Libraries were prepared by immunoSEQ multiplex PCR; TCRdb keeps only in-frame clonotypes and omits some of them. From that table come the V and J calls and clone size; the DNA was used to work out D and trimming. The sample holds under 250,000 clones; 85% to 90% are singletons and the top ten take 3% to 3.5%. Recruitment covered about 25 US areas and drew participants whose ages spanned roughly 18 to 100 years. The study assigned cohorts using participant-reported clinical history. Germline assignment: CDR1 SNHLY and CDR2 FYNNEI. The V gene lost 4 bases and the J gene lost 0 bases, with 10 bases spanning the gap. The CDR3 has 15 residues.

The chain recombines TRBV2 with TRBJ1-5; D may be TRBD1 (5 bases). The receptor was isolated from a woman aged 18-29 years in a cohort exposed to, infected with or recovered from COVID-19 (not recorded which). Sequenced input: PBMCs or T cells enriched from blood (not recorded which). CDR3 loop: CASSGQSYSNQPQHF. The CDR3 DNA follows: TGTGCCAGCAGTGGACAGTCTTATAGCAATCAGCCCCAGCATTTT.